This TCR beta chain came from a study of beta chain features in type 1 diabetes. CDR3 length: 16 residues. V was pared by 2 bases and J by 5 bases, with 5 bases of the junction left unmatched. The germline V gene encodes CDR1 KGHSH and CDR2 LQKENI. Investigators reverse transcribed all isolated RNA, so they sequenced expressed TCRB transcripts. TCRdb's table, derived via immunoSEQ multiplex PCR, lists solely in-frame clones and lacks some. The sample records about 350,000 clones, around 19% being singletons. The clonotype originates from a woman younger than 35 in good health. V gene TRBV18 combines with J gene TRBJ2-3, with TRBD2 matching over 12 bases. Sequenced material: naive CD4+ T cells from blood. The CDR3 DNA reads TGTGCCAGCTCACCAAGGACTAGCGGGGAACTAGATACGCAGTATTTT. This sequence encodes CASSPRTSGELDTQYF.